A single sample gave rise to the 16 T cell receptor beta chains below, sequenced in a study of OX40 agonist ivuxolimab in advanced cancers. The data were produced by immunoSEQ multiplex PCR, yet TCRdb's version contains in-frame clones alone and is incomplete. This sample has under 85,000 clones, with 88% found just once. Here the sequenced sample was CD4+ or CD8+ T cells sorted from blood, taken in a trial of the OX40 agonist ivuxolimab. Source of these receptors: an adult with an advanced solid tumor such as melanoma, head and neck, liver or kidney cancer.

The J gene is TRBJ2-4, the V gene TRBV5-4; D perhaps matches TRBD2 (6 bases). Trimming removed 0 bases from V and 8 bases from J, with 18 bases in between. The CDR3 is 16 residues long. Germline values: CDR1 SGHNT, CDR2 YYREEE (reference sequence). CDR3 nucleotide sequence: TGTGCCAGCAGCTTGGCCGCGGAACGGGGGATGGACATTCAGTACTTC. Encoded protein: CASSLAAERGMDIQYF.

This chain links TRBV6-6 with TRBJ1-1, with a weak D call TRBD1 (6 bases). V dropped 5 bases and J dropped 8 bases, with 12 bases sitting between them. The CDR3 has 12 residues. The V gene's germline CDR1 is MNHNY and CDR2 SVGAGI (reference sequence). The CDR3 reads CASSTGLGEAFF. The DNA for the CDR3 is TGTGCCAGCAGTACAGGGCTCGGCGAAGCTTTCTTT.

This clone was picked up a small number of times. V is TRBV10-2 and J is TRBJ1-1; TRBD1 might be the D (6 bases). Germline V gene lookup returns CDR1 WSHSY and CDR2 SAAADI. The CDR3 length is 13 residues. Trimming removed 8 bases at V and 1 base at J, with 11 bases between. The CDR3 loop reads CASGDRRNTEAFF. The CDR3 nucleotides are TGCGCCAGCGGAGACAGGCGGAACACTGAAGCTTTCTTT.

V and J are TRBV28 and TRBJ1-2; 7 positions agree with TRBD1. Germline CDR1 is MDHEN and CDR2 is SYDVKM. The CDR3 runs 13 residues. The J segment lost 2 bases and the V segment lost 6 bases, leaving 3 bases of the junction unmatched. Here the CDR3 DNA reads TGTGCCAGCAGACCGGGACAGAACTATGGCTACACCTTC. Its translation: CASRPGQNYGYTF.

The chain combines TRBV5-4 with TRBJ1-2, with D unresolved. Trimming stripped 6 bases from V and 5 bases from J, with 17 bases between. The CDR3 length is 14 residues. CDR1 and CDR2 from the germline V gene are SGHNT and YYREEE (reference sequence). The CDR3 nucleotides read TGTGCCAGCACACGAGGTACCAGAGCATATGGCTACACCTTC. Its protein product is CASTRGTRAYGYTF.

The chain links TRBV27 to TRBJ1-5; D is uncertain. V lost 6 bases, J lost 2 bases, and 11 bases lay in between. This CDR3 region has 14 residues. Germline V gene sequence: CDR1 MNHEY, CDR2 SMNVEV (reference sequence). CDR3 DNA sequence: TGTGCCAGCAGCCCGCGGGCGGGCAATCAGCCCCAGCATTTT. It translates to CASSPRAGNQPQHF.

The chain employs TRBV11-3 and TRBJ2-1; 9 positions agree with TRBD1. V shed 1 base, J shed 8 bases, and the junction held 6 bases outside the gene matches. Germline lookup yields CDR1 SGHNT and CDR2 YENEEA. The CDR3 loop spans 15 amino acids. CDR3 region: CASSLGQGVRDEQFF. CDR3 bases: TGTGCCAGCAGCTTAGGACAGGGGGTGAGGGATGAGCAGTTCTTC.

The V gene is TRBV2, the J gene TRBJ2-5; D may be TRBD1 (6 bases). Germline V lookup: CDR1 SNHLY, CDR2 FYNNEI. V was pared by 7 bases and J by 2 bases, with 14 bases between. The CDR3 covers 14 residues. As DNA, the CDR3 is TGTGCCAGCACAACACAGGGTCGGCAAGAGACCCAGTACTTC. Protein sequence: CASTTQGRQETQYF.

CDR3 amino acids: CASSLDRAHIQYF. DNA of the CDR3: TGTGCCAGCAGCTTGGATCGGGCCCACATTCAGTACTTC. The chain joins TRBV5-6 to TRBJ2-4; D ambiguous. V lost 0 bases and J lost 8, with 9 bases in between. This CDR3 region has 13 residues. Germline V gives CDR1 SGHDT, CDR2 YYEEEE.

As DNA, the CDR3 is TGCGCCAGCAGTGAGATAAAGGGGGCTGGCACAGATACGCAGTATTTT. It encodes CASSEIKGAGTDTQYF. The V and J genes are TRBV10-1 and TRBJ2-3; 7 bases are shared with TRBD1. The CDR3 extends over 16 amino acids. With 2 bases clipped from V and 1 base from J, the junction kept 6 bases outside the gene matches. In germline, CDR1 is WNHNN, CDR2 SYGVQD (reference sequence).

Only one count was recorded for this clone. The chain recombines TRBV6-5 with TRBJ1-1; possibly TRBD1 for D (5 bases). Trimming stripped 4 bases from V and 10 bases from J, with 16 bases between. This CDR3 is 13 amino acids long. Per the germline V gene, CDR1 is MNHEY and CDR2 is SVGAGI. The CDR3, as DNA: TGTGCCAGCAGTTCACGGGACCGGTCGGGAGCTTTCTTT. Residues: CASSSRDRSGAFF.

The rearrangement links TRBV6-6 to TRBJ2-3; either TRBD1 or TRBD2 may supply D (5 bases each). V lost 2 bases to trimming and J lost 9 bases, with 18 bases between them. The CDR3 consists of 15 residues. The germline CDR1 and CDR2 sequences are MNHNY and SVGAGI (reference sequence). CDR3 coding DNA: TGTGCCAGCAGTTACCCAGGGACCCTGAGGGGCACGCAGTATTTT. This codes for CASSYPGTLRGTQYF.

This chain connects TRBV19 to TRBJ2-7; D unresolved. Germline CDR1 reads LNHDA; CDR2 reads SQIVND (reference sequence). Deletions cut 6 bases from V and 4 bases from J, with 19 bases between. The CDR3 is 15 amino acids. The CDR3 reads CASSKDGSSPYEQYF. Here the CDR3 DNA reads TGTGCCAGTAGCAAGGACGGATCATCACCGTACGAGCAGTACTTC.

CDR3 nucleotides: TGTGCCAGCAGTTCTGACAGCCTCCGGCACGGGGAGCTGTTTTTT. Translated: CASSSDSLRHGELFF. The chain links TRBV2 to TRBJ2-2; D is possibly TRBD1 (5 bases). Trimming pared 5 bases from V and 7 bases from J, leaving 17 bases between. Germline V gives CDR1 SNHLY, CDR2 FYNNEI. CDR3 length: 15 amino acids. Filled out from reference TRBV2 and TRBJ2-2, the complete variable domain reads EPEVTQTPSHQVTQMGQEVILRCVPISNHLYFYWYRQILGQKVEFLVSFYNNEISEKSEIFDDQFSVERPDGSNFTLKIRSTKLEDSAMYFCASSSDSLRHGELFFGEGSRLTVL.

As for this clone: Compared with germline, one end of the junction differs, possibly owing to a read error. This chain joins TRBV7-2 and TRBJ1-2; D might be TRBD1 (5 bases). The CDR3 consists of 13 residues. The germline V gene has CDR1 SGHTA and CDR2 FQGNSA. The CDR3 loop reads CASSLGPIYSYTF. The CDR3 bases are TGTGCCAGCAGCTTGGGACCGATCTATAGCTACACCTTC.

This clone has just one count. The rearrangement links TRBV5-1 to TRBJ1-4, with 7 bases lining up with TRBD1. V dropped 2 bases and J dropped 2; count of bases not matched to a gene: 6. Germline CDR1 and CDR2: SGHRS and YFSETQ. The CDR3 consists of 16 residues. CDR3 sequence (DNA): TGCGCCAGCAGCTTAGCTGGGACAGCCACTAATGAAAAACTGTTTTTT. Translation: CASSLAGTATNEKLFF.